The clone carrying this T cell receptor beta chain came up a few times. What it binds is unknown. The sample belongs to a study of OX40 agonist ivuxolimab in advanced cancers. Study information: Every 2 weeks, patients got intravenous ivuxolimab at one of six dose levels (0.01-10 mg/kg). Overall study findings and caveats: With doses of 0.1-3.0 mg/kg, partial responders showed among the lowest clonal expansion.

Clones were sequenced by immunoSEQ multiplex PCR, and TCRdb holds only the in-frame ones, with some missing. The repertoire has about 17,000 clones, 55% to 80% of them found once; the top ten carry approximately 22%. Germline CDR1 MRHNA, CDR2 SNTAGT. V was pared by 6 bases and J by 0 bases, with 11 bases between. CDR3 size: 14 residues. The chain combines TRBV6-4 with TRBJ2-5, with a weak D call TRBD2 (7 bases). Source: CD4+ or CD8+ T cells sorted from blood, taken in a trial of the OX40 agonist ivuxolimab. This TCR was recovered from an adult with an advanced solid tumor such as melanoma, head and neck, liver or kidney cancer. The DNA of the CDR3 is TGTGCCAGCAGGGGGGGGGCCCACCAAGAGACCCAGTACTTC. Its protein product is CASRGGAHQETQYF.